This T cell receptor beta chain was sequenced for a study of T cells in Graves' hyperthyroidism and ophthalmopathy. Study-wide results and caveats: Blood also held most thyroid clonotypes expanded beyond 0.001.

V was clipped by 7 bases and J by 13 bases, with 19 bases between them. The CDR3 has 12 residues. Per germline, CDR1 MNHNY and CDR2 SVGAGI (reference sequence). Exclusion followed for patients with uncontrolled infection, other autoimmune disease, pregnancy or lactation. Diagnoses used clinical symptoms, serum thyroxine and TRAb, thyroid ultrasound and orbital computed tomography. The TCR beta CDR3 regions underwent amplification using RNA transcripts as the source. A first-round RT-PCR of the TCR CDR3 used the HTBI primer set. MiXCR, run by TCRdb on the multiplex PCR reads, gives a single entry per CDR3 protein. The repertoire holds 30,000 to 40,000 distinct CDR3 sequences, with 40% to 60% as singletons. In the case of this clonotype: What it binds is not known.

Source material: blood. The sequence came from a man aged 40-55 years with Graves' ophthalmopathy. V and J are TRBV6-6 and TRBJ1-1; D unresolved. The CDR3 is CASTSKGGEVFF. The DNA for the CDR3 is TGTGCCAGCACTAGTAAGGGCGGTGAGGTTTTCTTT.